The present TCR beta chain was sequenced within a study of cytomegalovirus exposure and HLA in healthy donors. Across the study: Earlier findings included roughly 120 million unique TCR beta sequences obtained from about 179 million T cells. Study-wide points: Information on immune exposure was restricted to one variable (CMV serostatus). Compared with the approximately 700-donor mean, an Asian-associated ancestry cluster reportedly had fewer N-insertions, according to a later analysis.

From germline, CDR1 is SGHVS and CDR2 FNYEAQ. The ends were cut back, 5 bases at V and 7 bases at J, with 21 bases in the middle. There are 15 residues in the CDR3. Note on this clone: Its antigen is unidentified.

The PCR employed 60 Vbeta primers together with 13 Jbeta primers. Sequencing used immunoSEQ multiplex PCR; TCRdb keeps in-frame clones, though not all of them. The table includes around 190,000 clones, around nine tenths detected once. The chain links TRBV7-6 to TRBJ2-7; D perhaps matches TRBD2 (5 bases). The sample consisted of PBMCs. The clonotype comes from a woman in her 30s in good health and CMV-seronegative. Written as DNA, the CDR3 is TGTGCCAGCAGCGCGGATCCGGGAAGAACGGAAGAGCAGTACTTC. Translating gives CASSADPGRTEEQYF.